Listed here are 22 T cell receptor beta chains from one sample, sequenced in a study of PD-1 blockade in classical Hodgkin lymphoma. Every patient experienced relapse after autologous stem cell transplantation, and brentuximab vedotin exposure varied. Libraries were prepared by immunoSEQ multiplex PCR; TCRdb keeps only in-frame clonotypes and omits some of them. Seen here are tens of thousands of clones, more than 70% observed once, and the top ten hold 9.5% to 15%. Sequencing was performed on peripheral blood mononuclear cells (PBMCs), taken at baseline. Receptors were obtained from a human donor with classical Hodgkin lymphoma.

The CDR3 DNA reads TGCGCCAGCAGCCCCGGGACAGGGGCATACGAGCAGTACTTC. Translation: CASSPGTGAYEQYF. The chain uses TRBV5-1 and TRBJ2-7; 10 nucleotides match TRBD1. The germline V gene encodes CDR1 SGHRS and CDR2 YFSETQ. V trimming: 4 bases; J trimming: 4 bases; junction bases outside the gene matches: 5. This CDR3 has 14 residues.

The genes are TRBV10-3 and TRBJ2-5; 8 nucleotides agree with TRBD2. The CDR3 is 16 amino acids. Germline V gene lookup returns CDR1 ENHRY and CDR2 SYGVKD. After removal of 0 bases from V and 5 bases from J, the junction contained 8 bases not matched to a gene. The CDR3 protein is CAISESSAGGLETQYF. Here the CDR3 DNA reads TGTGCCATCAGTGAGTCGAGTGCGGGGGGCTTGGAGACCCAGTACTTC.

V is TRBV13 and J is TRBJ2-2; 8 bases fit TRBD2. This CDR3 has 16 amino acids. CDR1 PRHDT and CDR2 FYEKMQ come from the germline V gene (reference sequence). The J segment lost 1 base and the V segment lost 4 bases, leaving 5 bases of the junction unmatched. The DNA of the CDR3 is TGTGCCAGCAGCTGGACCAGCGGGGGGAACACCGGGGAGCTGTTTTTT. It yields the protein CASSWTSGGNTGELFF.

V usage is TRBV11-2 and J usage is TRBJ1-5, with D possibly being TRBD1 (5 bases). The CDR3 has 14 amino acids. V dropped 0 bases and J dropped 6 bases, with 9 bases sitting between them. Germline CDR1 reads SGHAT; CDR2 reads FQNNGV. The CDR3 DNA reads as TGTGCCAGCAGCTTAGATCGGGGGTCTCAGCCCCAGCATTTT. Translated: CASSLDRGSQPQHF.

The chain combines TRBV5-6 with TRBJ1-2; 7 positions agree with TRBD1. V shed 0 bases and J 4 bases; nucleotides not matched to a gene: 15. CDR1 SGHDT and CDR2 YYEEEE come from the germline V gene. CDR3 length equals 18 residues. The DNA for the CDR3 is TGTGCCAGCAGCTTGGACCAGCGGTTGAGGGGGCGCGGCTATGGCTACACCTTC. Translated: CASSLDQRLRGRGYGYTF. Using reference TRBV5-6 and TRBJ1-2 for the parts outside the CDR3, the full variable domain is DAGVTQSPTHLIKTRGQQVTLRCSPKSGHDTVSWYQQALGQGPQFIFQYYEEEERQRGNFPDRFSGHQFPNYSSELNVNALLLGDSALYLCASSLDQRLRGRGYGYTFGSGTRLTVV.

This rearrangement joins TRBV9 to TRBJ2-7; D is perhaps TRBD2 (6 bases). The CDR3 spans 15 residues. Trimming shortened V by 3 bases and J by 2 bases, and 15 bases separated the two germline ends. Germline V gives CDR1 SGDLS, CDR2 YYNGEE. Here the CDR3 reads CASSAAGTPAYEQYF. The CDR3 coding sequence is TGTGCCAGCAGCGCCGCCGGGACTCCCGCCTACGAGCAGTACTTC.

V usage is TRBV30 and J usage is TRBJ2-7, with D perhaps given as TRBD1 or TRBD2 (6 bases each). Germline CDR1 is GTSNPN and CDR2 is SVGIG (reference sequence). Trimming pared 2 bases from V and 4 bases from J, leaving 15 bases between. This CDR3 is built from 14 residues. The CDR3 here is CAWSRGGNRYEQYF. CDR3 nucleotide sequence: TGTGCCTGGAGTCGAGGGGGGAATAGGTACGAGCAGTACTTC.

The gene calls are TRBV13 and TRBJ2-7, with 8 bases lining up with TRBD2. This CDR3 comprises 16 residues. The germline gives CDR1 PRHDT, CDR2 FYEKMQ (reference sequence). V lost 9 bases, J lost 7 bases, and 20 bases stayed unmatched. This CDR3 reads CASSAMPGLVSGEQYF. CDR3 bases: TGTGCCAGTAGCGCGATGCCGGGACTAGTCTCGGGGGAGCAGTACTTC.

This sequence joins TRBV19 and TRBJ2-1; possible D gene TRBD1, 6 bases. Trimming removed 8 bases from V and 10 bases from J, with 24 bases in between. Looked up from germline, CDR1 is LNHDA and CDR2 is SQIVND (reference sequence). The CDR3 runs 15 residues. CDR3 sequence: CASAPGHRGVREQFF. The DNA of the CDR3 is TGTGCCAGTGCGCCGGGACATCGGGGTGTACGGGAGCAGTTCTTC.

Here the CDR3 reads CASSVASSSYEQYF. The CDR3 nucleotides are TGTGCCAGCAGCGTGGCTAGCAGCTCCTACGAGCAGTACTTC. The V and J genes are TRBV9 and TRBJ2-7, with D tentatively TRBD2 (5 bases). The V gene's germline CDR1 is SGDLS and CDR2 YYNGEE. This CDR3 is 14 amino acids long. The V and J ends lost 2 bases and 0 bases respectively, with 9 bases between them.

CDR3 bases: TGTGCCAGCTCCCGCTTTGAGGGGCCCACAGATACGCAGTATTTT. Translated, it gives CASSRFEGPTDTQYF. V is TRBV18 and J is TRBJ2-3; D may correspond to TRBD1 or TRBD2 (5 bases each). Germline V gene sequence: CDR1 KGHSH, CDR2 LQKENI. The CDR3 has 15 residues. Trimming left V 6 bases short and J 2 bases short, with 15 bases between.

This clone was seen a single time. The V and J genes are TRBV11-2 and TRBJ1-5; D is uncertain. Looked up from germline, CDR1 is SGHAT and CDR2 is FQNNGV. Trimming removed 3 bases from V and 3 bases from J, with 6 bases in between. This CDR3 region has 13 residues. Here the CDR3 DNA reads TGTGCCAGCAGCTTCGCCTACAATCAGCCCCAGCATTTT. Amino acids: CASSFAYNQPQHF. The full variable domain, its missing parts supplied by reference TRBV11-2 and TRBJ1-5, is EAGVAQSPRYKIIEKRQSVAFWCNPISGHATLYWYQQILGQGPKLLIQFQNNGVVDDSQLPKDRFSAERLKGVDSTLKIQPAKLEDSAVYLCASSFAYNQPQHFGDGTRLSIL.

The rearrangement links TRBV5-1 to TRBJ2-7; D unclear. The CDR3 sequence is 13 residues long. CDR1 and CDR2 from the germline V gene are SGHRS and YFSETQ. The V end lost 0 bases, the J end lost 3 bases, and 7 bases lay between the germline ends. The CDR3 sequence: CASSLVYSYEQYF. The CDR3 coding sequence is TGCGCCAGCAGCTTGGTTTACAGCTACGAGCAGTACTTC.

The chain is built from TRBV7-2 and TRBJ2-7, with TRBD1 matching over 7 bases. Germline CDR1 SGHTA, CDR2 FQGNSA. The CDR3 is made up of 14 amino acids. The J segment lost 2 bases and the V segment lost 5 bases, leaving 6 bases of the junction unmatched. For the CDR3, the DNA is TGTGCCAGCAGCGCCGTGACAGGGACCTACGAGCAGTACTTC. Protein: CASSAVTGTYEQYF.

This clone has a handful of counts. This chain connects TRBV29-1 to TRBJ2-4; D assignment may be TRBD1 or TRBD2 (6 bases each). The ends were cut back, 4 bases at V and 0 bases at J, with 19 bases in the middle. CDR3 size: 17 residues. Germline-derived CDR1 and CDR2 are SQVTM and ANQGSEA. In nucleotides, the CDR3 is TGCAGCGTTGGGGGGGCTTACAGTAATCTAGCCAAAAACATTCAGTACTTC. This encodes CSVGGAYSNLAKNIQYF.

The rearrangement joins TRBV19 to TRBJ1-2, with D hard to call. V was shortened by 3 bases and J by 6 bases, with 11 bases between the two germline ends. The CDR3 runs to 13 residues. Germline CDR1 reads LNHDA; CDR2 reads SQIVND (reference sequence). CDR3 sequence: CASSMGRTDGYTF. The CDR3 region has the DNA TGTGCCAGTAGTATGGGCAGGACGGATGGCTACACCTTC.

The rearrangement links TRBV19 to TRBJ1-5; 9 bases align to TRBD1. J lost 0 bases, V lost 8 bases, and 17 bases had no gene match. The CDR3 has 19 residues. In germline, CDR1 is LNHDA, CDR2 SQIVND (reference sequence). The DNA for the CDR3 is TGTGCCAGTCACCGGCCCCCGGGGACAGGGCCGTATAGCAATCAGCCCCAGCATTTT. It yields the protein CASHRPPGTGPYSNQPQHF.

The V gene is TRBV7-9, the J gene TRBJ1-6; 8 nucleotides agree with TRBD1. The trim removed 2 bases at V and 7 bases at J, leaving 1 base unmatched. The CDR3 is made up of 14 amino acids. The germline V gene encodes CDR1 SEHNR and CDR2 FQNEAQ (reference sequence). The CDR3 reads CASSLRTGNSPLHF. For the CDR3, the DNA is TGTGCCAGCAGCTTACGGACAGGGAATTCACCCCTCCACTTT.

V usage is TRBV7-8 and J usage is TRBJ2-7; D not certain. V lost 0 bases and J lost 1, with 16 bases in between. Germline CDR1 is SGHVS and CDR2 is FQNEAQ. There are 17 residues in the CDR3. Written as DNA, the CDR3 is TGTGCCAGCAGCTTAGCCCCTTGGGCTGGGGATTCCTACGAGCAGTACTTC. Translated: CASSLAPWAGDSYEQYF.

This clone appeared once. The CDR3 sequence: CASSLDGVAISPLHF. As DNA, the CDR3 is TGTGCCAGCAGCTTAGATGGGGTGGCTATTTCACCCCTCCACTTT. This chain joins TRBV7-9 and TRBJ1-6; D is undetermined. The V and J ends lost 1 base and 9 bases respectively, with 13 bases between them. Germline loops: CDR1 SEHNR, CDR2 FQNEAQ (reference sequence). This CDR3 has 15 residues.

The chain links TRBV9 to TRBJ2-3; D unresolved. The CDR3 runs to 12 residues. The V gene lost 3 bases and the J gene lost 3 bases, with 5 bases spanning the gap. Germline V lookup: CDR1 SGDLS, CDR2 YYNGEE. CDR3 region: CASSAHTDTQYF. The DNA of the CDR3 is TGTGCCAGCAGCGCACATACAGATACGCAGTATTTT.

The CDR3 sequence is CASSLYGGTQETQYF. The CDR3 bases are TGTGCCAGCAGCTTATACGGGGGTACCCAAGAGACCCAGTACTTC. The chain couples TRBV7-7 to TRBJ2-5; a weak D match, TRBD2 (6 bases). The CDR3 runs to 15 residues. V shed 2 bases and J shed 1 base, with 11 bases lying between them. CDR1 is SSHAT, CDR2 FNYEAQ, per germline (reference sequence).